This TCR beta chain is drawn from a study of human T cells and chemical hapten exposure. Using its own MiXCR run on the RACE reads, TCRdb lists one record per CDR3 protein. The sample has tens of thousands of distinct CDR3 sequences, under 13% seen once. This clonotype occurred many times. Time point denoted: pre-sensitization, week 0. Treatment specified: therapeutic diphenylcyclopropenone sensitization with weekly scalp DPC. Total RNA was isolated from whole blood that had not been fractionated. The TCR comes from a man in his forties or fifties with alopecia areata. Some clones in this sample may be carry-over from other donors' samples. The specimen comprised whole blood, sampled in connection with sensitization to the hapten diphenylcyclopropenone (DPC).

CDR3 protein: CSATADGVLGNQPQHF. In DNA, the CDR3 is TGCAGCGCCACGGCCGACGGGGTACTAGGCAATCAGCCCCAGCATTTT. The J gene is TRBJ1-5, the V gene TRBV29-1; no reliable D call. Germline CDR1 and CDR2: SQVTM and ANQGSEA. The CDR3 is 16 residues long. The V gene lost 7 bases and the J gene lost 2 bases, with 21 bases spanning the gap.